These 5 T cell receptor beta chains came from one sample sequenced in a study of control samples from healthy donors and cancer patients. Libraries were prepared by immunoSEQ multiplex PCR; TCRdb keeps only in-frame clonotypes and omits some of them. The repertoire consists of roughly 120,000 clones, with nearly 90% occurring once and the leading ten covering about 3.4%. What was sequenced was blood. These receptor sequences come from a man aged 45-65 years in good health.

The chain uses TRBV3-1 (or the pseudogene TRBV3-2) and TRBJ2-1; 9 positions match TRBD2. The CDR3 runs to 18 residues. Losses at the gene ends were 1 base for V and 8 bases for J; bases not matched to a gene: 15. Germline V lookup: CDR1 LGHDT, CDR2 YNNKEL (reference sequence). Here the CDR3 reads CASSQVGTAGGRLDEQFF. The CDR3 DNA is TGTGCCAGCAGCCAAGTGGGTACCGCGGGGGGGCGTCTCGATGAGCAGTTCTTC.

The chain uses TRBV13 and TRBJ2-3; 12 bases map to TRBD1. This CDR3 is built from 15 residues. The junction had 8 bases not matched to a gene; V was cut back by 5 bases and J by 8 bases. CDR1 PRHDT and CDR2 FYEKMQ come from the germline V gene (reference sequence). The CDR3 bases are TGTGCCAGCAGCCCGGGGGGACAGGGGGCCGGTACGCAGTATTTT. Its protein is CASSPGGQGAGTQYF.

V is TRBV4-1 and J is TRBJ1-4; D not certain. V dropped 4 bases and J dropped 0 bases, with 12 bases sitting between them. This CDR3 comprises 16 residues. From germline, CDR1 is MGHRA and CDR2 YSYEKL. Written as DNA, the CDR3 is TGCGCCAGCAGCCGCGGGAGCAGCGCAACTAATGAAAAACTGTTTTTT. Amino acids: CASSRGSSATNEKLFF.

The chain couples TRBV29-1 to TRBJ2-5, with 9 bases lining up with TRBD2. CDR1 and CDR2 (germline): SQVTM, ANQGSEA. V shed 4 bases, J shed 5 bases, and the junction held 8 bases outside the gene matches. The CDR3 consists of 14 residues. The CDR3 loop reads CSVALAGPPETQYF. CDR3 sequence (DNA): TGCAGCGTTGCTCTAGCGGGGCCCCCGGAGACCCAGTACTTC.

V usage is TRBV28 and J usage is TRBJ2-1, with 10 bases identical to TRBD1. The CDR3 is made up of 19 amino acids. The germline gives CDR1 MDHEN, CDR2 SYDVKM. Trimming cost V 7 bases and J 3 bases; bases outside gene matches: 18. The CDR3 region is CASTTMVPGQGTFYNEQFF. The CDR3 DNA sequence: TGTGCCAGCACCACGATGGTCCCGGGACAGGGGACCTTCTACAATGAGCAGTTCTTC.